Many counts were recorded for the clone carrying this TCR beta chain. Its antigen is unknown. A much larger clone differs from this one at a single base, so this may be a read error. This entry is derived from a study of Graves' ophthalmopathy and Graves' hyperthyroidism. This CDR3 contains 14 residues. V shed 0 bases and J 5 bases; nucleotides not matched to a gene: 1. Germline V gene data show CDR1 as SGDLS and CDR2 as YYNGEE. Uncontrolled infections, pregnancy, lactation or other autoimmune diseases led to patient exclusion. Diagnosis relied on clinical symptoms, serum thyroxine, TRAb, thyroid ultrasound and orbital computed tomography. Findings and caveats of the study: The 13-signature model separated ophthalmopathy from stable hyperthyroidism at 85% to 90% sensitivity and nearly 83% specificity. Thyroid clonotypes that were expanded above 0.001 frequency mostly also appeared in blood.

RNA transcripts yielded amplified TCR beta CDR3 regions. Second-round multiplex PCR came after a first-round RT-PCR that employed HTBI primers. TCRdb re-analysed the multiplex PCR reads in MiXCR, keeping a single row per CDR3 protein. The sample carries hundreds of thousands of distinct CDR3 sequences, under 50% recorded once. The sample taken for sequencing was peripheral blood. The sequence was obtained from an adult man with Graves' ophthalmopathy. The chain has TRBV9 and TRBJ1-4; 7 positions agree with TRBD1. This CDR3 reads CASSVAQGNEKLFF. The CDR3 DNA reads TGTGCCAGCAGCGTAGCACAGGGGAATGAAAAACTGTTTTTT.